Below, 4 T cell receptor beta chains from the same sample are listed, as sequenced in a study of T cells in localized non-small cell lung cancer. Produced via immunoSEQ multiplex PCR; TCRdb's table is partial and in-frame only. The repertoire has approximately 40,000 clones, around 85% of them found once; the top ten carry about 6.4%. Specimen: peripheral blood, collected before any cancer treatment. The receptors were gathered from a man between 40 and 69 years old with stage I lung adenocarcinoma.

The chain carries TRBV7-2 and TRBJ2-7, with 10 bases lining up with TRBD2. Per germline, CDR1 SGHTA and CDR2 FQGNSA. CDR3 length: 16 residues. The V segment lost 1 base and the J segment 2 bases; nucleotides outside the gene matches: 5. CDR3 coding DNA: TGTGCCAGCAGCTTAGGGATGGGACTAGCGACCTACGAGCAGTACTTC. This sequence encodes CASSLGMGLATYEQYF.

The rearrangement joins TRBV2 to TRBJ1-6, with TRBD1 matching 8 bases. V was pared by 8 bases and J by 0 bases, with 12 bases of the junction left unmatched. Germline CDR1 SNHLY, CDR2 FYNNEI. The CDR3 has 18 amino acids. As DNA, the CDR3 is TGTGCCAGCCTGGACAGGGCCAGAGAGGACTCCTATAATTCACCCCTCCACTTT. Translated: CASLDRAREDSYNSPLHF. The variable domain in full, completed from reference TRBV2 and TRBJ1-6, reads EPEVTQTPSHQVTQMGQEVILRCVPISNHLYFYWYRQILGQKVEFLVSFYNNEISEKSEIFDDQFSVERPDGSNFTLKIRSTKLEDSAMYFCASLDRAREDSYNSPLHFGNGTRLTVT.

The chain has TRBV6-9 and TRBJ2-7; a possible D gene is TRBD1 (7 bases). The germline CDR1 and CDR2 sequences are MNHGY and SVAAGI. The CDR3 extends over 15 amino acids. The V end was cut by 5 bases, the J end by 6 bases, with 20 bases between. CDR3 DNA: TGTGCCAGCAGTAACCCAGTGACAGGGAGGCTCGAGCAGTACTTC. Its translation: CASSNPVTGRLEQYF.

This rearrangement joins TRBV28 to TRBJ1-2; maybe TRBD1 (5 bases). The CDR3 covers 15 residues. V was clipped by 5 bases and J by 0 bases, with 13 bases between them. Germline V CDR1 and CDR2: MDHEN, SYDVKM. CDR3 sequence (DNA): TGTGCCAGCAGTCGGACACTGAAGTCTAACTATGGCTACACCTTC. This translates into CASSRTLKSNYGYTF.